The subject of this entry is one TCR beta chain. The antigen remains unidentified. The data were produced by immunoSEQ multiplex PCR, yet TCRdb's version contains in-frame clones alone and is incomplete. Counted here are 41,000 or so clones, 65% to 80% occurring once; the ten biggest clones make up 2.9%. Expansion of antigen-specific CD4+ T cells with viral peptide pools was carried out by the ViraFEST assay before sequencing. With approximately 9 days of culture completed, CD4+ T cells were isolated. Vaccinated participants had no history of SARS-CoV-2 infection and tested negative for nucleocapsid antibodies. Cultures used around 1.8 million PBMC per well, 9 to 10 IU/ml IL-2 and 10 ug/ml peptides. In the cultures, half the medium was exchanged for IL-2 medium on days 3 and 7. The data were obtained in a study of vaccination effects on CD4 cells after COVID-19. General observations from the study: The study got few convalescent patients and did not collect any early post-infection timepoints. Marked contraction was observed in infection-induced and vaccine-induced clones late after vaccination.

The sequencing used CD4+ T cells from PBMCs cultured with HCoV-NL63 spike peptides, collected before COVID-19 vaccination. The TCR was taken from a human donor who received a COVID-19 vaccine.

CDR3 region: CASGVASTDTQYF. CDR3 nucleotides: TGTGCCAGCGGGGTAGCTAGCACAGATACGCAGTATTTT. The chain employs TRBV7-2 and TRBJ2-3; D call uncertain. V shed 8 bases and J shed 0 bases, with 9 bases lying between them. Germline CDR1 SGHTA, CDR2 FQGNSA. This CDR3 spans 13 amino acids.